This TCR beta chain was identified during a study of blood T cell repertoires in COVID-19. As for the study in general: Acute and convalescent COVID-19 samples came from the United States, Italy and Spain.

Germline assignment: CDR1 MDHEN and CDR2 SYDVKM. The CDR3 is 16 residues long. Trimming removed 6 bases from V and 0 bases from J; junction bases left unmatched: 6. The assay was immunoSEQ multiplex PCR, and TCRdb's table has in-frame clones only and misses some. The top ten clones hold 15% to 20% of a sample with roughly 220,000 clones, less than 90% of them seen once. The receptor was derived from a man aged 30 to 39 with active or convalescent COVID-19. The chain has TRBV28 and TRBJ1-5; 9 nucleotides align to TRBD1. Material: peripheral blood. The CDR3 coding sequence is TGTGCCAGCAGGAAACAGGGGGCTGTTAGCAATCAGCCCCAGCATTTT. This sequence encodes CASRKQGAVSNQPQHF.